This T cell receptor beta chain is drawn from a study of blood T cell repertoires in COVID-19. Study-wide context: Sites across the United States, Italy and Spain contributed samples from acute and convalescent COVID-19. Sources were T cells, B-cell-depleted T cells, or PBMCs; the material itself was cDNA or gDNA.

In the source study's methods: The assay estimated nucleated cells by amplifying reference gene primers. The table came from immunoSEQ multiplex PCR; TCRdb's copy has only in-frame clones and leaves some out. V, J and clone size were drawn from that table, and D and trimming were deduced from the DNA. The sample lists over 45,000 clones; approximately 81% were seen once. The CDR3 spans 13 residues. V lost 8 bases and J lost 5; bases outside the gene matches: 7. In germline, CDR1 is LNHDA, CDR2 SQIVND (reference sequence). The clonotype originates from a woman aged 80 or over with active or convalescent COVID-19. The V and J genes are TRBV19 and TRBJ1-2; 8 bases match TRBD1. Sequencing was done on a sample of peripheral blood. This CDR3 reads CASSDRGRYGYTF. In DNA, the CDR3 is TGTGCCAGTTCTGACAGGGGCCGATATGGCTACACCTTC.